This T cell receptor (beta chain) was identified in a study of shared clonotypes between healthy human individuals. General study results and limits: Specimens sampled were limited to blood, with tissue repertoires likely differing. Researchers found naive subsets generally carried larger estimated richness than memory subsets. Some naive CD4 clonotypes, 4% to 6%, turned up in common across several donors.

Per sorted-subset replicate PCR, input was approximately 0.2 ug DNA, representing tens of thousands of T cell genomes. The assay was immunoSEQ multiplex PCR, and TCRdb's table has in-frame clones only and misses some. The sample consists of approximately 600,000 clones, about 95% of them appearing once. On this clone: Its target is unknown. This specimen includes other DNA sequences encoding the same CDR3.

Cells designated naive CD8 were CD45RO-negative and were positively selected for CCR7, with terminally differentiated effector memory CD45RA+ cells excluded. The clonotype comes from a woman younger than 45 in good health. The material sequenced was naive CD8+ T cells sorted from blood.

The CDR3 DNA reads TGTGCCAGCAGCTTAGGGAATCAGCCCCAGCATTTT. Residues: CASSLGNQPQHF. The chain employs TRBV7-8 and TRBJ1-5; D unresolved. V dropped 1 base and J dropped 4 bases, with 2 bases sitting between them. CDR3 length equals 12 residues. CDR1 is SGHVS and CDR2 is FQNEAQ in the germline V gene.